The 2 T cell receptor beta chains in this list originate from one sample, sequenced in a study of T cell responses to AZD1222 COVID-19 vaccine. Method: immunoSEQ multiplex PCR; TCRdb's copy keeps in-frame clones and lacks some. The sample shows about 100,000 clones, around 87% of them seen only once. The source material was peripheral blood, sampled on day 0 of AZD1222 vaccination. The receptor source for this set is an adult in good health.

V usage is TRBV6-5 and J usage is TRBJ1-2; D possibly corresponds to TRBD1 (6 bases). The ends were cut back, 8 bases at V and 7 bases at J, with 11 bases in the middle. The germline V gene encodes CDR1 MNHEY and CDR2 SVGAGI. This CDR3 is built from 11 residues. Here the CDR3 DNA reads TGTGCCAGCTTCGGGGGGCTTGGCTACACCTTC. Protein product: CASFGGLGYTF.

The V gene is TRBV30, the J gene TRBJ1-5; D gene uncertain. Germline values: CDR1 GTSNPN, CDR2 SVGIG (reference sequence). V shed 1 base and J shed 5 bases, with 12 bases lying between them. There are 14 residues in the CDR3. CDR3 sequence: CAWSGGFTDQPQHF. CDR3 DNA: TGTGCCTGGAGTGGGGGTTTTACTGATCAGCCCCAGCATTTT. The whole variable domain, filled in from reference TRBV30 and TRBJ1-5, reads SQTIHQWPATLVQPVGSPLSLECTVEGTSNPNLYWYRQAAGRGLQLLFYSVGIGQISSEVPQNLSASRPQDRQFILSSKKLLLSDSGFYLCAWSGGFTDQPQHFGDGTRLSIL.